This TCR beta chain emerged from a study of blood T cell repertoires in COVID-19. Study-level information: Samples representing acute and convalescent COVID-19 were sourced from the United States, Italy and Spain. Nucleic acid was either cDNA or gDNA, and it came from T cells, B-cell-depleted T cells, or PBMCs.

Per the authors' pipeline: Estimates of nucleated cell counts were drawn from the amplification of reference gene primers. The method was immunoSEQ multiplex PCR; TCRdb's version includes in-frame clones alone and lacks a portion of them. That table supplies the V and J calls and clone size; D and trimming were determined from the DNA. The table records a few hundred thousand clones, around 86% of them present only once. This CDR3 has 14 residues. After removal of 6 bases from V and 7 bases from J, the junction contained 8 bases not matched to a gene. Per the germline V gene, CDR1 is KGHSH and CDR2 is LQKENI.

Sequencing used PBMCs or T cells enriched from blood (not recorded which). The source of this sequence is a woman aged 18-35 years who had recovered from COVID-19. This chain links TRBV18 with TRBJ1-5, with 8 nucleotides matching TRBD1. The CDR3 sequence is CASSQGQGEQPQHF. In DNA, the CDR3 is TGTGCCAGCTCTCAAGGACAGGGAGAGCAGCCCCAGCATTTT.